These 10 T cell receptor beta chains were all obtained from the same sample, sequenced in a study of siplizumab effects on memory and regulatory T cells. This table comes from immunoSEQ multiplex PCR, and its TCRdb copy is limited to in-frame clones, with some not included. The sample contains about 56,000 clones, 95% to 98% of which appear only once. The sample taken for sequencing was naive CD8+ T cells sorted from blood. The receptors come from a human donor in good health.

The chain links TRBV4-3 to TRBJ2-5, with D possibly TRBD2 on 5 matching bases. V was pared by 0 bases and J by 5 bases, with 13 bases between. This CDR3 contains 15 residues. CDR1 and CDR2 (germline): LGHNA, YSLEER. CDR3 in DNA: TGCGCCAGCAGCCAAGATAGGCGGGTTCCTGAGACCCAGTACTTC. Amino acid sequence: CASSQDRRVPETQYF.

The genes are TRBV9 and TRBJ2-7; possibly TRBD1 or TRBD2 for D (5 bases each). The germline V and J ends were trimmed by 4 bases and 2 bases, with 16 bases remaining between them. This CDR3 comprises 15 residues. Looked up from germline, CDR1 is SGDLS and CDR2 is YYNGEE. The CDR3 DNA reads TGTGCCAGCAGCAAAACCCTCGGGACGGCCTACGAGCAGTACTTC. Amino acids: CASSKTLGTAYEQYF.

This clone was detected only once. The chain couples TRBV27 to TRBJ1-4, with D possibly matching TRBD1 (5 bases). Trimming removed 8 bases at V and 4 bases at J, with 20 bases between. The CDR3 runs 16 residues. Looked up from germline, CDR1 is MNHEY and CDR2 is SMNVEV (reference sequence). The CDR3 loop is CASRQLQGLFNEKLFF. The CDR3 region has the DNA TGTGCCAGCCGACAGCTTCAAGGGCTGTTTAATGAAAAACTGTTTTTT.

This clone was seen just once. The chain uses TRBV4-1 and TRBJ2-7; D may match TRBD1 or TRBD2 (5 bases each). Germline values: CDR1 MGHRA, CDR2 YSYEKL. V lost 0 bases and J 4 bases, leaving 10 bases between the germline ends. CDR3 length: 14 residues. CDR3 protein: CASSQDPGPYEQYF. The CDR3 DNA reads as TGCGCCAGCAGCCAAGACCCGGGACCGTACGAGCAGTACTTC.

V and J are TRBV10-2 and TRBJ1-1, with D perhaps matching TRBD1 (6 bases). The CDR3 covers 12 residues. Between the trimmed V and J ends, which lost 3 bases and 6 bases, there was a span of 8 bases. Germline V gene sequence: CDR1 WSHSY, CDR2 SAAADI. CDR3 residues: CASSDRGAEAFF. In nucleotides, the CDR3 is TGCGCCAGCAGTGACAGGGGCGCTGAAGCTTTCTTT.

The J gene is TRBJ2-3, the V gene TRBV7-3, with 10 bases lining up with TRBD2. In germline, CDR1 is SGHTA, CDR2 FQGTGA. CDR3 length: 15 residues. J was trimmed by 2 bases and V by 5 bases; bases with no gene match: 4. CDR3 bases: TGTGCCAGCAGCCCCGGACTAGCGGTCACAGATACGCAGTATTTT. It translates to CASSPGLAVTDTQYF.

The chain employs TRBV28 and TRBJ1-2; perhaps TRBD1 as D (6 bases). Germline CDR1 is MDHEN and CDR2 is SYDVKM. This CDR3 region has 16 residues. Trimming shortened V by 3 bases and J by 4 bases, and 18 bases separated the two germline ends. CDR3 coding DNA: TGTGCCAGCAGTTTTATCGTAAGGACAGACCCCTATGGCTACACCTTC. This encodes CASSFIVRTDPYGYTF.

The chain carries TRBV4-1 and TRBJ2-7; 13 positions agree with TRBD2. Germline trimming cut 3 bases from V and 5 bases from J; bases unmatched to any gene: 4. The CDR3 is 15 amino acids. Per germline, CDR1 MGHRA and CDR2 YSYEKL. Written as DNA, the CDR3 is TGCGCCAGCAGCCATGGACTAGCGGGAGAGAACGAGCAGTACTTC. It is translated as CASSHGLAGENEQYF.

J is TRBJ2-1 and V is TRBV15; TRBD1 aligns across 9 bases. V was pared by 4 bases and J by 1 base, with 8 bases of the junction left unmatched. Germline CDR1 reads LNHNV; CDR2 reads YYDKDF (reference sequence). The CDR3 runs 17 residues. CDR3 region: CATSKTGGGYSYNEQFF. CDR3 coding DNA: TGTGCCACCAGCAAGACAGGGGGGGGTTATTCCTACAATGAGCAGTTCTTC.

CDR3 nucleotide sequence: TGTGCCAGCAGGGAGGGGACAGTGCAGTTCTTC. This codes for CASREGTVQFF. The chain has TRBV6-5 and TRBJ2-1; maybe TRBD1 (7 bases). Germline V gene lookup returns CDR1 MNHEY and CDR2 SVGAGI. With 6 bases removed from V and 12 bases from J, the gap between germline ends came to 12 bases. The CDR3 has 11 amino acids.